This TCR beta chain was documented in a study of cytomegalovirus exposure and HLA in healthy donors. Only in-frame clones appear in the TCRdb table, and some are missing; sequencing was by immunoSEQ multiplex PCR. The profile shows around 300,000 clones, around 86% of them singletons. The trim removed 1 base at V and 3 bases at J, leaving 5 bases unmatched. The CDR3 covers 15 residues. The germline V gene encodes CDR1 SGHTA and CDR2 FQGNSA. The sequencing input was PBMCs. The V call is TRBV7-2, the J call TRBJ2-7; TRBD2 matches at 8 bases. The TCR originated in a woman younger than 30 in good health and CMV-seronegative. This CDR3 is CASSLEGGRNYEQYF. The CDR3 DNA sequence: TGTGCCAGCAGCTTAGAGGGCGGGAGGAACTACGAGCAGTACTTC.